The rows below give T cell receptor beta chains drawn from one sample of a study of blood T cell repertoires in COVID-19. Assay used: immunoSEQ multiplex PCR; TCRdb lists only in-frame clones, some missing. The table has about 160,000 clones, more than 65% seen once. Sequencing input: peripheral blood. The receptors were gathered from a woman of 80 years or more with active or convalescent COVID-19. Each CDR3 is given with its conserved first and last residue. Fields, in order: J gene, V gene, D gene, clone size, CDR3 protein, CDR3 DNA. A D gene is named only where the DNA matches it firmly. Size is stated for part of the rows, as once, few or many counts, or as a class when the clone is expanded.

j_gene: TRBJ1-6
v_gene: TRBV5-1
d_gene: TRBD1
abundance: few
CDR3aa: CASSLDGTGGLQGSPLHF
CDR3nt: TGCGCCAGCAGCTTGGATGGGACAGGGGGTCTTCAAGGTTCACCCCTCCACTTT

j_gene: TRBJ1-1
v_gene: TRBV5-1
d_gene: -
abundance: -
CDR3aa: CASSLGGTNTEAFF
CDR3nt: TGCGCCAGCAGCTTGGGTGGGACAAACACTGAAGCTTTCTTT

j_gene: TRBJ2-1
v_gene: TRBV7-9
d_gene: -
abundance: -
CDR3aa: CASSSRGVYNEQFF
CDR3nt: TGTGCCAGCAGCTCCAGGGGAGTATACAATGAGCAGTTCTTC

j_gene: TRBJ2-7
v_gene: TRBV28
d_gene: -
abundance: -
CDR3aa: CASSFISDKGLPNEAYEQYF
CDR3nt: TGTGCCAGCAGTTTTATATCCGATAAGGGACTCCCCAACGAGGCCTACGAGCAGTACTTC

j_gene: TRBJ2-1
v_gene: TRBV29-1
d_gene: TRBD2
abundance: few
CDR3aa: CSVEPLAGVSPSSYNEQFF
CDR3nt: TGCAGCGTTGAGCCCCTAGCGGGAGTTTCCCCGAGCTCCTACAATGAGCAGTTCTTC

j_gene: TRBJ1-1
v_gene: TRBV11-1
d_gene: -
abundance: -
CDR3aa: CASSFAGTTSEAFF
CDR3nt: TGTGCCAGCAGCTTCGCCGGGACTACCTCTGAAGCTTTCTTT

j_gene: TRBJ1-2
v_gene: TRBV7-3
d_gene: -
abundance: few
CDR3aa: CASSFYQAYGYTF
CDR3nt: TGTGCCAGCAGCTTCTACCAAGCCTATGGCTACACCTTC

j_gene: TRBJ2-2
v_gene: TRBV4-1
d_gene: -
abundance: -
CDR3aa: CASSPRGGDTGELFF
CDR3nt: TGCGCCAGCAGCCCCAGGGGAGGGGACACCGGGGAGCTGTTTTTT

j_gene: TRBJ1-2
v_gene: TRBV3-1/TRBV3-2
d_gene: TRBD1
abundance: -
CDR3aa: CASSLTGTGTAYGYTF
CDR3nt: TGTGCCAGCAGCTTAACCGGGACAGGTACTGCTTATGGCTACACCTTC

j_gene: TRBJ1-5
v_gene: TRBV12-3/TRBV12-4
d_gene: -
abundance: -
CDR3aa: CASSPRPGVQHF
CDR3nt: TGTGCCAGCAGTCCACGACCAGGGGTCCAGCATTTT

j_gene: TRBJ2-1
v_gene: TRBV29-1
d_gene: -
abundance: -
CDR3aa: CSVVGQAESYNEQFF
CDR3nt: TGCAGCGTCGTAGGACAAGCTGAGTCCTACAATGAGCAGTTCTTC

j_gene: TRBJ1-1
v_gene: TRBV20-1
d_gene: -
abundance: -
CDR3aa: CSASSGTEAFF
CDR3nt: TGCAGTGCTAGTTCCGGCACTGAAGCTTTCTTT

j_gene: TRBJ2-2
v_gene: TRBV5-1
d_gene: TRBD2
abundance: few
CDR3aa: CASSTGTSGRLTGELFF
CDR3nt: TGCGCCAGCAGCACTGGGACTAGCGGGAGATTAACCGGGGAGCTGTTTTTT

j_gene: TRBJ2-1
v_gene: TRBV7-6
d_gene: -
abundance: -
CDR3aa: CASSHWGTRNNEQFF
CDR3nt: TGTGCCAGCAGCCACTGGGGGACTCGGAACAATGAGCAGTTCTTC

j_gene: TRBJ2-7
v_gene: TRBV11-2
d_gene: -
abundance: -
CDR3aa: CASSGGGRAHEQYF
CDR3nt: TGTGCCAGCAGCGGGGGGGGCAGGGCCCACGAGCAGTACTTC

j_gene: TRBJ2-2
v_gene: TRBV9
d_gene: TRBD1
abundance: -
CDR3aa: CASSRAPRQGRRYTGELFF
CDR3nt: TGTGCCAGCAGCCGGGCCCCCAGACAGGGCCGGAGGTACACCGGGGAGCTGTTTTTT